The 18 T cell receptor beta chains presented below share a single source sample, sequenced in a study of T cell responses to AZD1222 COVID-19 vaccine. Assay: immunoSEQ multiplex PCR; the TCRdb copy retains only in-frame clones and omits some. The sample lists over 100,000 clones, more than 75% seen once, with roughly 4.5% in the top ten. Source: peripheral blood, taken 28 days after the second AZD1222 dose. Source of these receptors: an adult who received the AZD1222 COVID-19 vaccine.

The rearrangement joins TRBV18 to TRBJ1-4; D uncertain. Trimming took 6 bases from V and 4 from J, leaving 15 bases between them. The CDR3 has 15 residues. CDR1 is KGHSH and CDR2 is LQKENI in the germline V gene. The CDR3 loop reads CASSPQDLINEKLFF. The CDR3 DNA follows: TGTGCCAGCTCGCCTCAGGACCTCATTAATGAAAAACTGTTTTTT.

The chain joins TRBV7-8 to TRBJ2-1; the match to TRBD2 covers 8 bases. The CDR3 contains 18 residues. With V trimmed by 1 base and J by 6 bases, 14 bases remained unmatched. Germline V gives CDR1 SGHVS, CDR2 FQNEAQ. Here the CDR3 reads CASSLVSWSSGQINEQFF. The CDR3 DNA reads as TGTGCCAGCAGCTTAGTTAGCTGGTCTAGCGGGCAGATCAATGAGCAGTTCTTC.

The chain recombines TRBV5-6 with TRBJ1-4; perhaps TRBD1 as D (5 bases). The CDR3 extends over 16 amino acids. CDR1 and CDR2 (germline): SGHDT, YYEEEE. Deletions cut 4 bases from V and 6 bases from J, with 19 bases between. The CDR3, as DNA: TGTGCCAGCAGCGGAATCGGTGGGGGGAGTTATGAAAAACTGTTTTTT. This sequence encodes CASSGIGGGSYEKLFF.

In this sample, this clone turned up once. J is TRBJ2-5 and V is TRBV14; 14 bases match TRBD2. Unmatched junction bases numbered 11, after V lost 4 bases and J lost 1 base. CDR3 size: 19 residues. Looked up from germline, CDR1 is SGHDN and CDR2 is FVKESK. Here the CDR3 DNA reads TGTGCCAGCAGCCCCAAACGGACTAGCGGGGGGCGACCCCAAGAGACCCAGTACTTC. This encodes CASSPKRTSGGRPQETQYF.

The gene calls are TRBV7-8 and TRBJ1-2; D may be TRBD1 (5 bases). Germline CDR1 reads SGHVS; CDR2 reads FQNEAQ. Trimming removed 2 bases at V and 8 bases at J, with 24 bases between. This CDR3 region has 17 residues. CDR3 amino acids: CASSLLDSQTFRGGYTF. The CDR3 nucleotides read TGTGCCAGCAGCTTATTAGACAGCCAAACCTTCCGGGGGGGCTACACCTTC.

The chain joins TRBV9 to TRBJ2-7, with TRBD2 matching over 12 bases. The end of the DNA is better explained by TRBJ2-1, so the J call may be wrong. Germline V CDR1 and CDR2: SGDLS, YYNGEE. The CDR3 runs to 15 residues. CDR3 sequence: CASSVRLAGAREQFF. The CDR3 coding sequence is TGTGCCAGCAGCGTAAGACTAGCGGGAGCCCGGGAGCAGTTCTTC.

The chain carries TRBV11-2 and TRBJ2-1; D not resolved. The V and J ends lost 3 bases and 2 bases respectively, with 17 bases between them. CDR1 and CDR2 (germline): SGHAT, FQNNGV. This CDR3 region has 17 residues. Written as DNA, the CDR3 is TGTGCCAGCAGCTTCACCGGCCGAAGTGGCACCTACAATGAGCAGTTCTTC. Protein product: CASSFTGRSGTYNEQFF.

The V call is TRBV6-6, the J call TRBJ2-1; no clear D. Germline V gene data show CDR1 as MNHNY and CDR2 as SVGAGI (reference sequence). V was clipped by 9 bases and J by 6 bases, with 12 bases between them. The CDR3 consists of 12 residues. CDR3 nucleotides: TGTGCCAGTGAGAAGGGCTTCAATGAGCAGTTCTTC. Protein: CASEKGFNEQFF.

CDR3 sequence: CASSLIGTQYF. CDR3 nucleotides: TGTGCCAGCAGCCTAATCGGTACGCAGTATTTT. The chain is built from TRBV6-2 or TRBV6-3 and TRBJ2-3; no definite D call. Trimming stripped 6 bases from V and 8 bases from J, with 9 bases between. The germline gives CDR1 MNHEY, CDR2 SVGEGT. The CDR3 contains 11 residues.

This clone came up once. This chain's CDR3 is CASSVDSGVSYEQYF. CDR3 DNA: TGTGCCAGCAGCGTAGACTCGGGAGTGTCCTACGAGCAGTACTTC. The chain recombines TRBV9 with TRBJ2-7, with D possibly being TRBD2 (6 bases). With 0 bases removed from V and 1 base from J, the gap between germline ends came to 11 bases. This CDR3 contains 15 residues. Germline CDR1 and CDR2: SGDLS and YYNGEE.

This clone was seen a single time. The J gene is TRBJ1-1, the V gene TRBV5-1; D is unclear. The CDR3 is made up of 15 amino acids. From germline, CDR1 is SGHRS and CDR2 YFSETQ. V was pared by 0 bases and J by 0 bases, with 9 bases between. The CDR3 DNA sequence: TGCGCCAGCAGCTTGGCCAACGGAGTGAACACTGAAGCTTTCTTT. As protein: CASSLANGVNTEAFF. The full variable domain, in which reference TRBV5-1 and TRBJ1-1 provide the parts outside the CDR3, is KAGVTQTPRYLIKTRGQQVTLSCSPISGHRSVSWYQQTPGQGLQFLFEYFSETQRNKGNFPGRFSGRQFSNSRSEMNVSTLELGDSALYLCASSLANGVNTEAFFGQGTRLTVV.

The chain carries TRBV28 and TRBJ2-3, with 14 bases matching TRBD2. Germline lookup yields CDR1 MDHEN and CDR2 SYDVKM. The CDR3 is 20 residues long. Trimming at V came to 5 bases and at J to 2 bases, leaving 15 bases not matched to a gene. DNA for the CDR3: TGTGCCAGCAGTCCCCTCCGGACTAGCGGGAGGAGTAAGGACACAGATACGCAGTATTTT. The encoded protein is CASSPLRTSGRSKDTDTQYF.

This chain joins TRBV5-4 and TRBJ1-2; no firm D call. The length of the CDR3 is 15 residues. Germline-derived CDR1 and CDR2 are SGHNT and YYREEE (reference sequence). Trimming shortened V by 0 bases and J by 3 bases, and 12 bases separated the two germline ends. CDR3 nucleotide sequence: TGTGCCAGCAGCTTGGAGGCTTCTTCTGACTATGGCTACACCTTC. Translating it yields CASSLEASSDYGYTF.

The V and J genes are TRBV6-5 and TRBJ1-6; 9 nucleotides agree with TRBD1. The trim removed 5 bases at V and 13 bases at J, leaving 9 bases unmatched. Germline CDR1 and CDR2: MNHEY and SVGAGI. The CDR3 has 14 residues. DNA of the CDR3: TGTGCCAGCAGTACAGGGGGCGCGGTTGGTCCCCTCCACTTT. It is translated as CASSTGGAVGPLHF.

CDR3 bases: TGTGCCAACGGACAGGGGGCCCAGAACACTGAAGCTTTCTTT. Translated, it gives CANGQGAQNTEAFF. V gene TRBV6-5 combines with J gene TRBJ1-1; 11 nucleotides align to TRBD1. CDR1 and CDR2 (germline): MNHEY, SVGAGI. V shed 10 bases and J 1 base; nucleotides not matched to a gene: 5. This CDR3 contains 14 residues.

V usage is TRBV13 and J usage is TRBJ2-3; TRBD1 matches 7 bases. CDR1 and CDR2 (germline): PRHDT, FYEKMQ (reference sequence). The CDR3 is 17 amino acids. The trim removed 3 bases at V and 2 bases at J, leaving 11 bases unmatched. The CDR3 loop reads CASSFATGTSLTDTQYF. As DNA, the CDR3 is TGTGCCAGCAGCTTTGCGACAGGGACGTCCCTCACAGATACGCAGTATTTT. The complete variable domain, with remaining parts taken from reference TRBV13 and TRBJ2-3, reads AAGVIQSPRHLIKEKRETATLKCYPIPRHDTVYWYQQGPGQDPQFLISFYEKMQSDKGSIPDRFSAQQFSDYHSELNMSSLELGDSALYFCASSFATGTSLTDTQYFGPGTRLTVL.

The gene calls are TRBV12-3 or TRBV12-4 and TRBJ1-2; D is unclear. V lost 2 bases, J lost 2 bases, and 6 bases lay in between. The CDR3 is 13 residues long. CDR3 protein: CASSLSRNYGYTF. CDR3 coding DNA: TGTGCCAGCAGTTTATCCAGGAACTATGGCTACACCTTC.

V usage is TRBV7-2 and J usage is TRBJ2-3, with D unresolved. Trimming shortened V by 0 bases and J by 2 bases, and 9 bases separated the two germline ends. Germline V gene lookup returns CDR1 SGHTA and CDR2 FQGNSA. The CDR3 length is 15 residues. CDR3 DNA: TGTGCCAGCAGCTTAGCCCAAGCTAACACAGATACGCAGTATTTT. Amino acids: CASSLAQANTDTQYF. The whole variable domain, filled in from reference TRBV7-2 and TRBJ2-3, reads GAGVSQSPSNKVTEKGKDVELRCDPISGHTALYWYRQSLGQGLEFLIYFQGNSAPDKSGLPSDRFSAERTGGSVSTLTIQRTQQEDSAVYLCASSLAQANTDTQYFGPGTRLTVL.